The following is a T cell receptor beta chain sequence with its context. Its recognized antigen is unknown. Base qualities are not provided; no much larger clone lies one nucleotide away. The record originates from a study of blood T cell repertoires in COVID-19 (dated by TCRdb to 2019 to 2021). Study-level background: Collaborator samples came from the United States, Italy and Spain and covered acute and convalescent phases of COVID-19. The prospective study material was composed of cDNA or gDNA derived from T cells, B-cell-depleted T cells, or PBMCs. Deeply sampled blood TCRbeta repertoires from subjects exposed to, actively infected with, or recovered from COVID-19 were included in the dataset. A freely available public database, intended as a resource for researchers studying the immune response to SARS-CoV-2, is where the repertoires were released. Samples were obtained from the ongoing ImmuneRACE study (first 160 participants) and from 1,254 subjects provided by 6 global collaborators. Sample metadata almost always included a de-identified subject ID, COVID-19 status, age in years and sex. Where HLA class I and class II types were available, the types were taken from metadata supplied by the sample provider, not from assay-based typing.

V is pared back by 0 bases and J by 2 bases, with 10 bases lying between the germline termini. The germline V gene (reference sequence) yields LNHDA for CDR1 and SQIVND for CDR2. The CDR3 sequence holds 15 residues, the cysteine and phenylalanine included. Only the CDR3 region is kept as DNA, spanning 45 bases read in frame from base 1. On the study overall, not on this receptor specifically: How much clinical and demographic metadata was included differed by source and by participant, and the metadata was provided uncurated.

The immunoSEQ Assay, a bias-controlled multiplex PCR, was used to amplify TCRbeta CDR3 regions from genomic DNA. As for the authors' bioinformatics: Within the assay, amplification of reference gene primers was used to estimate how many nucleated cells each sample contained. To quantify the absolute abundance of each unique TCRbeta CDR3 rearrangement, sequence reads were collapsed and filtered. For each sample, productive Simpson clonality was calculated as the square root of Simpson's diversity index across productive rearrangements. Held by TCRdb, this immuneACCESS table contains in-frame sequences only and omits some clones. Under half of the omission traces to an unresolved V gene where checked; the cause of the rest is unknown. That table supplies the V and J calls and clone size; D and trimming were determined from the DNA. This sample gives a few hundred thousand clones in total; about 91% of them show up just once. Together, the top ten hold less than 5% of the sample.

Samples from volunteer blood donors who had recovered from COVID-19 were contributed by a second Seattle source. Collaborating institutions collected whole blood in K2EDTA tubes following their own protocols. For TCRbeta analysis, collaborators shipped samples as frozen whole blood, isolated PBMCs, or DNA extracted from either of those sample types. The TCR originated in a woman aged 40-49 years who had recovered from COVID-19. The sample consisted of peripheral blood. The chain joins TRBV19 to TRBJ2-5, with a tentative D gene TRBD2 over 6 matching bases. The nucleotides are TGTGCCAGTAGTATAGAGGGCGGGGCTCAAGAGACCCAGTACTTC. Translated, this gives CASSIEGGAQETQYF.